This TCR beta chain was sequenced in a study of CXCR3-negative and CXCR3-positive naive CD8 T cells. The CDR3 extends over 15 amino acids. CDR1 MDHEN and CDR2 SYDVKM come from the germline V gene. UMI-tagged TRB cDNA libraries were built via 5' RACE. For each CDR3 protein, TCRdb gives one entry from its re-call of the 5' RACE reads, without DNA. The table lists some 150,000 distinct CDR3 sequences. Study-wide results and limits: Diversity was high in both naive subsets and much lower in memory cells. CXCR3-positive naive cells had more hydrophobic TRB CDR3s than CXCR3-negative naive cells.

Of note for this clonotype: The antigen is undetermined.

Sequenced material: naive CXCR3+ CD8+ T cells from blood. Documented subset: CD45RO-CCR7+CD27+CD95- naive CD8+ T cells expressing CXCR3 (TNR3+). The chain joins TRBV28 to TRBJ2-4; TCRdb's assignment of TRBD1 cannot be checked, as there is no DNA. The sequence came from a human donor in good health. Some clones in this sample may be carry-over from other donors' samples. CDR3 amino acids: CASSSRQGAKNIQYF.